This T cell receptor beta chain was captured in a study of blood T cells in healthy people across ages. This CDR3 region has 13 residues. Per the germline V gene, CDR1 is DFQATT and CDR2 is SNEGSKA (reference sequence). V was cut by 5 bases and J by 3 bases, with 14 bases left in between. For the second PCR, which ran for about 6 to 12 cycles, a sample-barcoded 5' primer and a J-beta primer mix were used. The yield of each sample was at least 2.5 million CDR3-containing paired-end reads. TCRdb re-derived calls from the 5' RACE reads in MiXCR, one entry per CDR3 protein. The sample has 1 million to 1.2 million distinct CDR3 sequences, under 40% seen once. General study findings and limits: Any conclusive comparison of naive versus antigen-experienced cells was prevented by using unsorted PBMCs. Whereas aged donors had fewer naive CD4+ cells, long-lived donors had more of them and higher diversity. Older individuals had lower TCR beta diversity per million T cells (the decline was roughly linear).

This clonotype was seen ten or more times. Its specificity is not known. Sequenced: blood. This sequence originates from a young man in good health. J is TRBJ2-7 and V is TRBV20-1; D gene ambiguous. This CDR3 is CSASRPPSYEQYF. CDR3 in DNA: TGCAGTGCTTCTCGACCCCCAAGCTACGAGCAGTACTTC.